This is a list of T cell receptor beta chains from one sample in a study of graft-versus-host responses after intestinal transplantation. The repertoire was sequenced with immunoSEQ multiplex PCR; TCRdb's copy has only in-frame clones and lacks some. The sample shows around 15,000 clones, around three quarters of them seen only once. The sample in question was ileum tissue, obtained about 14 weeks after intestinal transplant. These receptor sequences come from a human patient who received an intestinal transplant, so some T cells may come from the graft donor. The CDR3 runs from the conserved cysteine through the conserved F or W. Each record gives: J gene, clone size, CDR3 length, D gene, V gene, CDR3 DNA, CDR3 protein. A D gene is named only where the DNA matches it firmly. Rows give clone size only sometimes, using once, few, many, or a class for an expanded clone.

J: TRBJ1-1
size: .
length: 13
D: .
V: TRBV5-1
DNA: TGCGCCAGCAGCTTCCAGGGACTCACTGAAGCTTTCTTT
CDR3: CASSFQGLTEAFF

J: TRBJ1-5
size: .
length: 13
D: .
V: TRBV6-4
DNA: TGTGCCAGCAGTGAATATGCATCTCAGCCCCAGCATTTT
CDR3: CASSEYASQPQHF

J: TRBJ1-6
size: .
length: 12
D: .
V: TRBV28
DNA: TGTGCCAGCAGTTTATCACCGTCCACCCTCCACTTT
CDR3: CASSLSPSTLHF

J: TRBJ1-2
size: .
length: 13
D: .
V: TRBV14
DNA: TGTGCCAGCAGCCAAGATCGGGGCTATGGCTACACCTTC
CDR3: CASSQDRGYGYTF

J: TRBJ2-3
size: .
length: 16
D: .
V: TRBV27
DNA: TGTGCCAGCAGTTCCAATCCGGACAGTAGCACAGATACGCAGTATTTT
CDR3: CASSSNPDSSTDTQYF

J: TRBJ1-5
size: few
length: 14
D: .
V: TRBV7-8
DNA: TGTGCCAGCAGCGGAGGGGGGCTTGAACAGCCCCAGCATTTT
CDR3: CASSGGGLEQPQHF

J: TRBJ2-5
size: .
length: 16
D: .
V: TRBV21-1
DNA: TGTGCCAGCAGCAAAGAGAGGGGGGGAGGGCTAGAGACCCAGTACTTC
CDR3: CASSKERGGGLETQYF

J: TRBJ2-1
size: .
length: 14
D: .
V: TRBV4-2
DNA: TGTGCCAGCAGCCATTCACAGGGAGGGAATGAGCAGTTCTTC
CDR3: CASSHSQGGNEQFF

J: TRBJ1-5
size: .
length: 16
D: .
V: TRBV2
DNA: TGTGCCAGCAGTCCTCAGCCAGGGGATAGCAATCAGCCCCAGCATTTT
CDR3: CASSPQPGDSNQPQHF

J: TRBJ2-5
size: .
length: 13
D: TRBD2
V: TRBV18
DNA: TGTGCCAGCTCACCACGGGAGGGAGAGACCCAGTACTTC
CDR3: CASSPREGETQYF

J: TRBJ2-2
size: .
length: 15
D: TRBD2
V: TRBV27
DNA: TGTGCCAGGGGGTGCGGGAGGGCGAACACCGGGGAGCTGTTTTTT
CDR3: CARGCGRANTGELFF

J: TRBJ2-1
size: .
length: 16
D: .
V: TRBV28
DNA: TGTGCCAGCAGTTTTTACAGTCTAACGGACTACAATGAGCAGTTCTTC
CDR3: CASSFYSLTDYNEQFF

J: TRBJ2-7
size: .
length: 13
D: TRBD2
V: TRBV28
DNA: TGTGCCAGCAAGTTAGCGGGAGGGGGTGAGCAGTACTTC
CDR3: CASKLAGGGEQYF

J: TRBJ2-1
size: few
length: 14
D: .
V: TRBV7-8
DNA: TGTGCCAGCAGCTTAGTAATTCGTCCTAATGAGCAGTTCTTC
CDR3: CASSLVIRPNEQFF

J: TRBJ2-7
size: once
length: 13
D: .
V: TRBV10-2
DNA: TGCGCCAGCAGGAGTGAAGGGGCCTACGAGCAGTACTTC
CDR3: CASRSEGAYEQYF

J: TRBJ2-7
size: .
length: 17
D: .
V: TRBV2
DNA: TGTGCCAGCAGGAAGTCACTAAGTAGGACTCCGTCCTACGAGCAGTACTTC
CDR3: CASRKSLSRTPSYEQYF

J: TRBJ1-3
size: .
length: 11
D: TRBD1
V: TRBV5-1
DNA: TGCGCCCCAGGGGGCAGGGACACCATATATTTT
CDR3: CAPGGRDTIYF

J: TRBJ1-1
size: .
length: 14
D: .
V: TRBV9
DNA: TGTGCCAGCAGCCCCGGGGCGGGGGCGACTGAAGCTTTCTTT
CDR3: CASSPGAGATEAFF

J: TRBJ2-1
size: .
length: 16
D: TRBD1
V: TRBV7-2
DNA: TGTGCCAGCAGCTACTCCCGGGACAGGGGGTTGAATGAGCAGTTCTTC
CDR3: CASSYSRDRGLNEQFF

J: TRBJ2-3
size: .
length: 19
D: .
V: TRBV1
DNA: TGCACCAGCAGCCAAGTGACTAGCGGAGCGAGGGGGGACACAGATACGCAGTATTTT
CDR3: CTSSQVTSGARGDTDTQYF

J: TRBJ2-3
size: once
length: 14
D: .
V: TRBV6-4
DNA: TGTGCCAGCAGCCCCACAGGTACCACAGATACGCAGTATTTT
CDR3: CASSPTGTTDTQYF

J: TRBJ1-2
size: .
length: 11
D: TRBD1
V: TRBV19
DNA: TGTGCCAGTCGACAGGGTGGAGGCTACACCTTC
CDR3: CASRQGGGYTF

J: TRBJ2-2
size: .
length: 14
D: .
V: TRBV5-1
DNA: TGCGCCAGCAGTTCGGACTTGGGTCCCGGGGAGCTGTTTTTT
CDR3: CASSSDLGPGELFF

J: TRBJ2-7
size: .
length: 15
D: .
V: TRBV4-1
DNA: TGCGCCAGCAGCCCGATCATACAGGGCCCCTACGAGCAGTACTTC
CDR3: CASSPIIQGPYEQYF

J: TRBJ2-2
size: .
length: 18
D: TRBD2
V: TRBV6-4
DNA: TGTGCCAGCAGTGAGGATCGCGGGAGTGGGGCGAACACCGGGGAGCTGTTTTTT
CDR3: CASSEDRGSGANTGELFF

J: TRBJ1-2
size: .
length: 14
D: .
V: TRBV19
DNA: TGTGCCAGTAGTACACCCCCGAAGACGTATGGCTACACCTTC
CDR3: CASSTPPKTYGYTF

J: TRBJ2-1
size: .
length: 20
D: TRBD2
V: TRBV4-1
DNA: TGCGCCAGCAGCCAGCAATACCTCCCTGTAGCGGGAGTTAGCCCCAATGAGCAGTTCTTC
CDR3: CASSQQYLPVAGVSPNEQFF

J: TRBJ1-4
size: .
length: 10
D: .
V: TRBV19
DNA: TGCGCCACTCGAAGGGAAAAACTGTTTTTT
CDR3: CATRREKLFF

J: TRBJ2-4
size: .
length: 17
D: TRBD2
V: TRBV11-2
DNA: TGTGCCAGCAGCTTAGGGCTAGCGGGAAGGGCCAAAAACATTCAGTACTTC
CDR3: CASSLGLAGRAKNIQYF

J: TRBJ2-1
size: .
length: 15
D: TRBD2
V: TRBV6-1
DNA: TGTGCCAGCAGTCGACTAGCGGGAGGAGACAATGAGCAGTTCTTC
CDR3: CASSRLAGGDNEQFF

J: TRBJ1-2
size: few
length: 15
D: .
V: TRBV4-3
DNA: TGCGCCAGCAGCCATCCACGGGCAGAGAACTATGGCTACACCTTC
CDR3: CASSHPRAENYGYTF

J: TRBJ2-3
size: .
length: 17
D: .
V: TRBV5-6
DNA: TGTGCCAGCAGCTTGCCGAAGTGCACAGGGTGCACAGATACGCAGTATTTT
CDR3: CASSLPKCTGCTDTQYF

J: TRBJ2-3
size: .
length: 15
D: TRBD2
V: TRBV5-4
DNA: TGTGCCAGCAGCCAGGAGGGAGGGCCCACAGATACGCAGTATTTT
CDR3: CASSQEGGPTDTQYF

J: TRBJ2-1
size: few
length: 12
D: .
V: TRBV6-1
DNA: TGTGCCAGCAGAGCCCTGGGGGATGAGCAGTTCTTC
CDR3: CASRALGDEQFF

J: TRBJ2-7
size: .
length: 15
D: .
V: TRBV9
DNA: TGTGCCAGCAGCCCGAGGGGGTGGTGGTCCTACGAGCAGTACTTC
CDR3: CASSPRGWWSYEQYF

J: TRBJ1-1
size: once
length: 15
D: TRBD1
V: TRBV28
DNA: TGTGCCAGCAGTAGACGGGGGACAGGGAGGACTGAAGCTTTCTTT
CDR3: CASSRRGTGRTEAFF

J: TRBJ2-7
size: .
length: 14
D: TRBD2
V: TRBV6-5
DNA: TGTGCCAGCGGGACTAGCGGTAGCTCCTACGAGCAGTACTTC
CDR3: CASGTSGSSYEQYF

J: TRBJ2-3
size: .
length: 16
D: .
V: TRBV10-3
DNA: TGTGCCATCAGTATAACAGGAAAGCCTAGCACAGATACGCAGTATTTT
CDR3: CAISITGKPSTDTQYF

J: TRBJ1-4
size: .
length: 13
D: TRBD1
V: TRBV25-1
DNA: TGTGCCAGCAGTACAGGGGTTAATGAAAAACTGTTTTTT
CDR3: CASSTGVNEKLFF

J: TRBJ2-1
size: .
length: 18
D: TRBD2
V: TRBV9
DNA: TGTGCCAGCAGCGTTCGGTATAGGGCTAGCGGGAGAAACAATGAGCAGTTCTTC
CDR3: CASSVRYRASGRNNEQFF

J: TRBJ1-2
size: .
length: 13
D: TRBD1
V: TRBV6-5
DNA: TGTGCCAGCAGTCGGACAGGGAACTATGGCTACACCTTC
CDR3: CASSRTGNYGYTF

J: TRBJ1-5
size: .
length: 15
D: .
V: TRBV4-2
DNA: TGTGCCAGCAGCCTACAAGAGAAGGGACTTGAAGCCCAGCATTTT
CDR3: CASSLQEKGLEAQHF

J: TRBJ2-3
size: .
length: 17
D: TRBD2
V: TRBV7-3
DNA: TGTGCCAGCAGCTCAACCAGGGCGGGACTAGCGGGAGGGATGCAGTATTTT
CDR3: CASSSTRAGLAGGMQYF

J: TRBJ1-2
size: .
length: 13
D: .
V: TRBV19
DNA: TGTGCCAGTAGCCTAGAAGGGAGCTATGGCTACACCTTC
CDR3: CASSLEGSYGYTF

J: TRBJ1-1
size: .
length: 14
D: TRBD1
V: TRBV7-8
DNA: TGTGCCAGCAGCTCCCCGGGACAGGGGTTTGAAGCTTTCTTT
CDR3: CASSSPGQGFEAFF

J: TRBJ1-5
size: .
length: 14
D: .
V: TRBV6-6
DNA: TGTGCCAGCAGCCCACCGAAGGAGGCTCAGCCCCAGCATTTT
CDR3: CASSPPKEAQPQHF

J: TRBJ2-7
size: .
length: 15
D: .
V: TRBV28
DNA: TGTGCCAGCAGCCTAGGGCAGACGTTCTCCTACGAGCAGTACTTC
CDR3: CASSLGQTFSYEQYF

J: TRBJ1-6
size: .
length: 17
D: .
V: TRBV5-1
DNA: TGCGCCAGCAGCTTACGACCCTCCCGCTCCGGTAATTCACCCCTCCACTTT
CDR3: CASSLRPSRSGNSPLHF

J: TRBJ2-7
size: .
length: 13
D: .
V: TRBV14
DNA: TGTGCCAGCAGACCAAGGGGGTCCTACGAGCAGTACTTC
CDR3: CASRPRGSYEQYF